This T cell receptor beta chain stems from a study of T cells in Graves' hyperthyroidism and ophthalmopathy. In making diagnoses, clinical symptoms, serum thyroxine and TRAb, thyroid ultrasound and orbital computed tomography were all used. This clonotype was seen only once. Germline lookup yields CDR1 SGHDN and CDR2 FVKESK. The CDR3 extends over 15 amino acids. V lost 2 bases, J lost 2 bases, and 12 bases lay in between. RNA transcripts gave rise to amplified TCR beta CDR3 regions. RT-PCR in the first round (using the HTBI primer set) targeted the TCR CDR3. TCRdb recomputed calls from the multiplex PCR reads with MiXCR, one row per CDR3 protein. This sample yields 450,000 to 650,000 distinct CDR3 sequences, of which about 20% are seen a single time; about 30% belongs to the top ten.

This receptor was obtained from a man between 18 and 35 years old with Graves' hyperthyroidism. The chain has TRBV14 and TRBJ1-1; a weak D match, TRBD1 (6 bases). The sequenced sample consisted of blood. The CDR3 region is CASSQRQVGNTEAFF. CDR3 coding DNA: TGTGCCAGCAGCCAACGACAGGTTGGAAACACTGAAGCTTTCTTT.